A single sample is the source of the 26 T cell receptor beta chains below, sequenced in a study of CD8+ T cells in alopecia areata. Treatment meaning: oral pan-JAK inhibitor, 5-10 mg twice daily. Following RNA extraction, reverse transcription yielded cDNA that acted as the sequencing template. Sequencing used immunoSEQ multiplex PCR; TCRdb keeps in-frame clones, though not all of them. Among 210,000 or so clones listed, approximately 72% were seen once. Here the sequenced sample was CD4+ T cells sorted from blood, taken at week 44, from a patient treated with tofacitinib. All receptors come from a human donor with alopecia areata.

The genes are TRBV15 and TRBJ2-3; tentative D call: TRBD1 (6 bases). V lost 5 bases and J lost 1, with 16 bases in between. The CDR3 extends over 16 amino acids. Per the germline V gene, CDR1 is LNHNV and CDR2 is YYDKDF (reference sequence). The CDR3 sequence: CATSGGSNAGTDTQYF. The DNA for the CDR3 is TGTGCCACCAGCGGGGGCAGCAATGCAGGCACAGATACGCAGTATTTT.

V gene TRBV19 combines with J gene TRBJ1-1; 9 bases line up with TRBD1. The germline gives CDR1 LNHDA, CDR2 SQIVND (reference sequence). J was trimmed by 5 bases and V by 3 bases; bases with no gene match: 10. This CDR3 is 16 amino acids long. The CDR3 loop reads CASSIGTGWVRTEAFF. As DNA, the CDR3 is TGTGCCAGTAGTATCGGGACAGGGTGGGTGAGGACTGAAGCTTTCTTT.

The chain employs TRBV30 and TRBJ1-1, with TRBD1 matching 8 bases. The junction had 18 bases not matched to a gene; V was cut back by 7 bases and J by 5 bases. CDR3 length: 16 amino acids. Per the germline V gene, CDR1 is GTSNPN and CDR2 is SVGIG (reference sequence). The CDR3 region is CALNTGAGGVWTEAFF. The DNA for the CDR3 is TGTGCCTTAAATACCGGGGCAGGGGGCGTGTGGACTGAAGCTTTCTTT.

This clone was picked up many times. The rearrangement uses TRBV5-6 and TRBJ2-3; D remains ambiguous. The V end lost 1 base, the J end lost 1 base, and 10 bases lay between the germline ends. Germline lookup yields CDR1 SGHDT and CDR2 YYEEEE. CDR3 length: 15 residues. CDR3 nucleotide sequence: TGTGCCAGCAGCTTGCGGGTCACACGCACAGATACGCAGTATTTT. Residues: CASSLRVTRTDTQYF.

V is TRBV27 and J is TRBJ1-1; 8 bases map to TRBD1. CDR1 is MNHEY and CDR2 is SMNVEV in the germline V gene (reference sequence). The V and J ends lost 6 bases and 4 bases, in that order; junction bases with no gene match: 7. The CDR3 loop spans 14 amino acids. DNA for the CDR3: TGTGCCAGCAGCTCGCAGGGGGCGAGCACTGAAGCTTTCTTT. Protein product: CASSSQGASTEAFF.

By sample share, this clone is medium-sized. The rearrangement joins TRBV7-2 to TRBJ2-3; D is perhaps TRBD2 (6 bases). V shed 5 bases and J shed 4 bases, with 10 bases lying between them. This CDR3 has 13 amino acids. The germline V gene encodes CDR1 SGHTA and CDR2 FQGNSA. Here the CDR3 reads CASSRLVADTQYF. CDR3 bases: TGTGCCAGCAGCCGACTAGTGGCAGATACGCAGTATTTT.

J is TRBJ1-2 and V is TRBV18, with 7 bases aligning to TRBD1. The CDR3 totals 14 residues. Trimming took 5 bases from V and 4 from J; bases not matched to a gene: 7. The germline V gene has CDR1 KGHSH and CDR2 LQKENI. DNA of the CDR3: TGTGCCAGCTCATCCGGGGACAGCCTCTATGGCTACACCTTC. Translating gives CASSSGDSLYGYTF.

The count of this clone is one. V gene TRBV30 combines with J gene TRBJ1-2, with D possibly TRBD1 on 5 matching bases. Trimming cost V 1 base and J 4 bases, with 10 bases left between them. Per germline, CDR1 GTSNPN and CDR2 SVGIG (reference sequence). This CDR3 comprises 13 residues. As DNA, the CDR3 is TGTGCCTGGAGTGAGGGGAACAGCTATGGCTACACCTTC. It specifies CAWSEGNSYGYTF.

This clone has just one count. The chain links TRBV5-6 to TRBJ1-4; weak D call: TRBD1 (6 bases). This CDR3 has 15 residues. The V end was cut by 1 base, the J end by 7 bases, with 14 bases between. From germline, CDR1 is SGHDT and CDR2 YYEEEE. In DNA, the CDR3 is TGTGCCAGCAGCTTGTCGGTTCCAGGGGCTGAAAAACTGTTTTTT. Protein: CASSLSVPGAEKLFF.

This clone came up once. The chain couples TRBV7-9 to TRBJ2-3; no clear D. The germline V gene has CDR1 SEHNR and CDR2 FQNEAQ (reference sequence). The V gene lost 4 bases and the J gene lost 6 bases, with 8 bases spanning the gap. The CDR3 extends over 12 amino acids. Here the CDR3 reads CASSSATDTQYF. In DNA form, the CDR3 reads TGTGCCAGCAGCTCCGCTACGGATACGCAGTATTTT.

The V call is TRBV29-1, the J call TRBJ1-2; D uncertain. This CDR3 spans 16 amino acids. Looked up from germline, CDR1 is SQVTM and CDR2 is ANQGSEA. Trimming left V 1 base short and J 2 bases short, with 17 bases between. The CDR3 spells CSVEVAGLNLNYGYTF. In DNA, the CDR3 is TGCAGCGTTGAAGTTGCAGGACTCAACCTGAACTATGGCTACACCTTC.

The chain links TRBV11-1 to TRBJ1-4; D ambiguous. Trimming pared 2 bases from V and 0 bases from J, leaving 4 bases between. The CDR3 contains 14 residues. Germline-derived CDR1 and CDR2 are SGHAT and FQDESV (reference sequence). The CDR3 DNA follows: TGTGCCAGCAGCTTAAGAGCAACTAATGAAAAACTGTTTTTT. It is translated as CASSLRATNEKLFF.

This clone is a singleton in its sample. The gene calls are TRBV29-1 and TRBJ1-2; D not certain. The CDR3 has 13 residues. Germline V CDR1 and CDR2: SQVTM, ANQGSEA. Trimming removed 0 bases from V and 2 bases from J, with 7 bases in between. The CDR3 loop is CSVEEEENYGYTF. Written as DNA, the CDR3 is TGCAGCGTTGAAGAGGAAGAGAACTATGGCTACACCTTC.

V and J are TRBV30 and TRBJ1-6; the D is unclear. The CDR3 has 16 amino acids. The germline V gene encodes CDR1 GTSNPN and CDR2 SVGIG (reference sequence). V shed 1 base and J shed 7 bases, with 17 bases lying between them. In nucleotides, the CDR3 is TGTGCCTGGAGTGCGGACCTTCCGGCGATCAATTCACCCCTCCACTTT. It is translated as CAWSADLPAINSPLHF.

J is TRBJ1-1 and V is TRBV29-1; D is unresolved. The CDR3 contains 9 residues. Germline-derived CDR1 and CDR2 are SQVTM and ANQGSEA. The ends were cut back, 3 bases at V and 12 bases at J, with 8 bases in the middle. For the CDR3, the DNA is TGCAGCGTTGACATGTCACCTTTCTTT. Translated: CSVDMSPFF. The entire variable domain, with the rest obtained from reference TRBV29-1 and TRBJ1-1, is as follows: SAVISQKPSRDICQRGTSLTIQCQVDSQVTMMFWYRQQPGQSLTLIATANQGSEATYESGFVIDKFPISRPNLTFSTLTVSNMSPEDSSIYLCSVDMSPFFGQGTRLTVV.

V and J are TRBV2 and TRBJ1-1; D is unclear. V was trimmed by 5 bases and J by 4 bases, leaving 14 bases between them. The germline gives CDR1 SNHLY, CDR2 FYNNEI. This CDR3 comprises 14 residues. The CDR3 reads CASSLEGGSTEAFF. The CDR3 coding sequence is TGTGCCAGCAGTCTGGAGGGAGGGAGCACTGAAGCTTTCTTT.

The chain combines TRBV25-1 with TRBJ1-4; D uncertain. This CDR3 is built from 12 residues. Trimming took off 5 bases at V and 7 bases at J, with 8 bases between the two ends. In germline, CDR1 is MGHDK, CDR2 SYGVNS. The CDR3, as DNA: TGTGCCAGCAGTTATAAGGCTGAAAAACTGTTTTTT. The encoded protein is CASSYKAEKLFF.

V gene TRBV29-1 combines with J gene TRBJ2-1; 8 positions agree with TRBD2. Germline-derived CDR1 and CDR2 are SQVTM and ANQGSEA. The trim removed 0 bases at V and 5 bases at J, leaving 9 bases unmatched. The CDR3 totals 16 residues. The CDR3 DNA reads as TGCAGCGTTGAAGATCTTAGCGGGGCCTTAAACAATGAGCAGTTCTTC. Translating it yields CSVEDLSGALNNEQFF.

This chain links TRBV7-2 with TRBJ2-3, with TRBD2 identical over 9 bases. The junction had 3 bases not matched to a gene; V was cut back by 1 base and J by 7 bases. The CDR3 sequence is 14 residues long. Germline V lookup: CDR1 SGHTA, CDR2 FQGNSA. CDR3 DNA: TGTGCCAGCAGCTTAGGCCTAGCGGGGCATACGCAGTATTTT. Protein product: CASSLGLAGHTQYF.

This clone appeared a few times. The chain combines TRBV23-1 with TRBJ1-4; D is uncertain. TRBV23-1 is given ORF status, its function remaining uncertain. Trimming cost V 8 bases and J 6 bases, with 19 bases left between them. The CDR3 runs to 15 residues. CDR3 loop: CASSWTLLLDEKLFF. DNA for the CDR3: TGCGCCAGCTCTTGGACCCTCCTGTTAGATGAAAAACTGTTTTTT.

This chain uses TRBV5-6 with TRBJ2-5; D is undetermined. CDR3 length: 12 residues. Germline CDR1 SGHDT, CDR2 YYEEEE. V shed 1 base and J shed 5 bases, with 6 bases lying between them. The CDR3 region has the DNA TGTGCCAGCAGCTTGCGAGTTGAGACCCAGTACTTC. This gives the protein CASSLRVETQYF.

The V gene is TRBV9, the J gene TRBJ2-1, with D uncertain. In germline, CDR1 is SGDLS, CDR2 YYNGEE. V was shortened by 4 bases and J by 0 bases, with 11 bases between the two germline ends. CDR3 size: 15 residues. The CDR3 region is CASSPQASSYNEQFF. CDR3 in DNA: TGTGCCAGCAGCCCGCAAGCGAGCTCCTACAATGAGCAGTTCTTC.

The CDR3 coding sequence is TGCGCCAGCAGCCAAGAGGCAGGGGGCTATGGAAACACCATATATTTT. This translates into CASSQEAGGYGNTIYF. The chain uses TRBV4-3 and TRBJ1-3; 8 bases are shared with TRBD1. This CDR3 has 16 amino acids. J was trimmed by 3 bases and V by 0 bases; bases with no gene match: 4. The germline gives CDR1 LGHNA, CDR2 YSLEER.

The CDR3 here is CATSREPGQSTGELFF. The CDR3 nucleotides are TGTGCCACCAGCAGAGAACCGGGACAGAGCACCGGGGAGCTGTTTTTT. The rearrangement uses TRBV15 and TRBJ2-2, with TRBD1 matching over 7 bases. Germline CDR1 LNHNV, CDR2 YYDKDF (reference sequence). V lost 0 bases, J lost 4 bases, and 5 bases stayed unmatched. The CDR3 has 16 amino acids. The variable domain in full, with the rest retrieved from reference TRBV15 and TRBJ2-2, is DAMVIQNPRYQVTQFGKPVTLSCSQTLNHNVMYWYQQKSSQAPKLLFHYYDKDFNNEADTPDNFQSRRPNTSFCFLDIRSPGLGDTAMYLCATSREPGQSTGELFFGEGSRLTVL.

The V and J genes are TRBV27 and TRBJ1-2, with no clear D. The germline V and J ends were trimmed by 5 bases and 8 bases, with 9 bases remaining between them. The CDR3 contains 11 residues. CDR1 is MNHEY and CDR2 is SMNVEV in the germline V gene (reference sequence). For the CDR3, the DNA is TGTGCCAGCAGTCCCGGTTGGGGCTACACCTTC. Protein product: CASSPGWGYTF.

The chain uses TRBV7-6 and TRBJ1-4; 7 bases match TRBD1. The germline V gene encodes CDR1 SGHVS and CDR2 FNYEAQ. V shed 1 base, J shed 8 bases, and the junction held 4 bases outside the gene matches. The CDR3 runs to 14 residues. CDR3 nucleotide sequence: TGTGCCAGCAGCTTAGACAGGGGTCAAGAAAAACTGTTTTTT. Its translation: CASSLDRGQEKLFF.